These 25 T cell receptor beta chains were sequenced from one sample in a study of glioma-infiltrating T cells after dendritic cell vaccination (dated by TCRdb to the mid-2010s). Library method: the immunoSEQ multiplex PCR assay. TCRdb stores this immuneACCESS table with in-frame sequences only. Part of the clones is absent; in the studies checked, under half of the shortfall reflects unresolved V genes, and no reason is known for the rest. The sample table lists fewer than 50,000 clones, roughly 85% of them with a count of one. The top ten clones comprise 11% of the sample. The source was blood, collected before dendritic cell vaccination. These receptor sequences come from a human donor with glioblastoma.

V usage is TRBV11-1 and J usage is TRBJ1-1, with TRBD1 identical over 8 bases. The V gene's germline CDR1 is SGHAT and CDR2 FQDESV (reference sequence). The V segment lost 5 bases and the J segment 0 bases; nucleotides outside the gene matches: 14. The CDR3 runs to 18 residues. CDR3 nucleotide sequence: TGTGCCAGCAGCCCGAAGATCCGGGGCAGGGGGCTGAACACTGAAGCTTTCTTT. This encodes CASSPKIRGRGLNTEAFF.

This clone was seen a handful of times. This chain links TRBV4-1 with TRBJ2-5; TRBD2 matches 13 bases. CDR1 and CDR2 from the germline V gene are MGHRA and YSYEKL. The CDR3 consists of 19 residues. After removal of 0 bases from V and 1 base from J, the junction contained 8 bases not matched to a gene. CDR3: CASSQDRRLAGGPQETQYF. CDR3 bases: TGCGCCAGCAGCCAAGATCGGCGACTAGCGGGGGGACCCCAAGAGACCCAGTACTTC.

V and J are TRBV19 and TRBJ2-1, with TRBD2 matching 12 bases. This CDR3 comprises 19 residues. Losses at the gene ends were 7 bases for V and 2 bases for J; bases not matched to a gene: 15. Germline V gene data show CDR1 as LNHDA and CDR2 as SQIVND (reference sequence). The CDR3 reads CASTGPIGLAGRAYNEQFF. As DNA, the CDR3 is TGTGCCAGTACGGGGCCAATCGGACTAGCGGGACGCGCCTACAATGAGCAGTTCTTC.

V usage is TRBV11-3 and J usage is TRBJ1-4; a possible D gene is TRBD1 (5 bases). CDR1 SGHNT and CDR2 YENEEA come from the germline V gene. CDR3 size: 14 residues. Trimming stripped 5 bases from V and 4 bases from J, with 11 bases between. In DNA, the CDR3 is TGTGCCAGCAGCACCAGGGCCATTAATGAAAAACTGTTTTTT. Protein sequence: CASSTRAINEKLFF.

V gene TRBV6-5 combines with J gene TRBJ2-2; maybe TRBD1 (5 bases). There are 16 residues in the CDR3. With 0 bases removed from V and 2 bases from J, the gap between germline ends came to 10 bases. Germline CDR1 reads MNHEY; CDR2 reads SVGAGI. CDR3 coding DNA: TGTGCCAGCAGTTACTCGCCAGGGCTTAACACCGGGGAGCTGTTTTTT. This encodes CASSYSPGLNTGELFF.

The V gene is TRBV10-3, the J gene TRBJ2-2, with TRBD2 as a possible D gene (5 bases). Germline CDR1 reads ENHRY; CDR2 reads SYGVKD. The CDR3 is 14 residues long. V lost 3 bases, J lost 5 bases, and 10 bases lay in between. The CDR3 sequence: CAISESRATGELFF. The DNA of the CDR3 is TGTGCCATCAGTGAATCGAGGGCGACCGGGGAGCTGTTTTTT.

This clone has only one observation. CDR3 amino acids: CASSLARREEYEQYF. The CDR3 DNA reads as TGTGCCAGCAGCTTAGCCAGACGAGAGGAATACGAGCAGTACTTC. The rearrangement links TRBV7-9 to TRBJ2-7; D not certain. V was shortened by 0 bases and J by 4 bases, with 13 bases between the two germline ends. The CDR3 runs to 15 residues. The germline gives CDR1 SEHNR, CDR2 FQNEAQ (reference sequence).

The chain recombines TRBV11-2 with TRBJ2-7; D is undetermined. V lost 1 base and J lost 2, with 12 bases in between. Germline CDR1 and CDR2: SGHAT and FQNNGV. The length of the CDR3 is 15 residues. The CDR3 region is CASSLGAGATYEQYF. The CDR3 DNA reads TGTGCCAGCAGCTTAGGGGCAGGTGCCACCTACGAGCAGTACTTC.

J is TRBJ1-4 and V is TRBV4-1; no reliable D call. The CDR3 consists of 17 residues. The V gene lost 0 bases and the J gene lost 2 bases, with 13 bases spanning the gap. CDR1 and CDR2 from the germline V gene are MGHRA and YSYEKL. The DNA for the CDR3 is TGCGCCAGCAGCCAAGATTGGCGGCGCGGCACTAATGAAAAACTGTTTTTT. It is translated as CASSQDWRRGTNEKLFF.

The rearrangement joins TRBV10-1 to TRBJ2-3; TRBD1 aligns across 7 bases. Looked up from germline, CDR1 is WNHNN and CDR2 is SYGVQD (reference sequence). Trimming took 4 bases from V and 5 from J; bases not matched to a gene: 9. This CDR3 has 15 amino acids. The CDR3 bases are TGCGCCAGCAGTGCCTCGACAGGGCTGGTAGATACGCAGTATTTT. It translates to CASSASTGLVDTQYF.

The J gene is TRBJ2-1, the V gene TRBV7-9, with TRBD2 identical over 11 bases. V lost 5 bases and J lost 1; bases outside the gene matches: 7. Germline assignment: CDR1 SEHNR and CDR2 FQNEAQ (reference sequence). The CDR3 sequence is 17 residues long. The CDR3: CASSRPGLAASYNEQFF. DNA for the CDR3: TGTGCCAGCAGCCGGCCGGGACTAGCGGCTTCCTACAATGAGCAGTTCTTC.

The chain recombines TRBV7-2 with TRBJ2-5, with D hard to call. Trimming stripped 3 bases from V and 1 base from J, with 3 bases between. This CDR3 comprises 12 residues. Per the germline V gene, CDR1 is SGHTA and CDR2 is FQGNSA. The CDR3 DNA reads as TGTGCCAGCAGCTTCTTCCAAGAGACCCAGTACTTC. The encoded protein is CASSFFQETQYF.

In this sample, this clone turned up a few times. The V call is TRBV19, the J call TRBJ1-5, with D unresolved. V gave up 3 bases and J gave up 4 bases, with 10 bases separating them. Germline loops: CDR1 LNHDA, CDR2 SQIVND (reference sequence). The CDR3 has 14 residues. CDR3 sequence reads: CASSIGQPNQPQHF. The CDR3 bases are TGTGCCAGTAGTATTGGGCAGCCTAATCAGCCCCAGCATTTT.

V and J are TRBV27 and TRBJ1-1; D might be TRBD1 (5 bases). This CDR3 is built from 15 residues. Germline V gene sequence: CDR1 MNHEY, CDR2 SMNVEV (reference sequence). V was cut by 7 bases and J by 4 bases, with 19 bases left in between. This CDR3 reads CASKLSRGGGTEAFF. The CDR3 DNA sequence: TGTGCCAGCAAGTTGAGTCGGGGGGGTGGCACTGAAGCTTTCTTT.

V usage is TRBV7-2 and J usage is TRBJ2-7; TRBD2 aligns across 7 bases. Trimming took 4 bases from V and 6 from J; bases not matched to a gene: 9. Germline CDR1 SGHTA, CDR2 FQGNSA. The length of the CDR3 is 14 residues. The CDR3 region has the DNA TGTGCCAGCAGCTCGGGGACTAAAAACGGCGAGCAGTACTTC. Residues: CASSSGTKNGEQYF. Full variable domain (outside the CDR3, taken from reference TRBV7-2 and TRBJ2-7): GAGVSQSPSNKVTEKGKDVELRCDPISGHTALYWYRQSLGQGLEFLIYFQGNSAPDKSGLPSDRFSAERTGGSVSTLTIQRTQQEDSAVYLCASSSGTKNGEQYFGPGTRLTVT.

This chain joins TRBV5-1 and TRBJ2-2, with 12 bases identical to TRBD2. The CDR3 is made up of 19 amino acids. The junction had 12 bases not matched to a gene; V was cut back by 0 bases and J by 6 bases. CDR1 is SGHRS, CDR2 YFSETQ, per germline. In DNA, the CDR3 is TGCGCCAGCAGCTTGGGGACCGCGACTAGCGGGGGCTTCCCCGGGGAGCTGTTTTTT. This translates into CASSLGTATSGGFPGELFF.

In DNA, the CDR3 is TGTGCCAGCAGCTCTCGGACAGGGGGGGGCTACACCTTC. Translating gives CASSSRTGGGYTF. The chain carries TRBV7-2 and TRBJ1-2; 10 bases are shared with TRBD1. V lost 4 bases to trimming and J lost 8 bases; unmatched junction nucleotides: 4. CDR3 size: 13 residues. Germline lookup yields CDR1 SGHTA and CDR2 FQGNSA. The entire variable domain, with the rest obtained from reference TRBV7-2 and TRBJ1-2, is as follows: GAGVSQSPSNKVTEKGKDVELRCDPISGHTALYWYRQSLGQGLEFLIYFQGNSAPDKSGLPSDRFSAERTGGSVSTLTIQRTQQEDSAVYLCASSSRTGGGYTFGSGTRLTVV.

This clone was seen once. The chain uses TRBV18 and TRBJ2-5; D may be TRBD2 (5 bases). The J call may be mistaken, given a closer DNA end match to TRBJ2-7. From germline, CDR1 is KGHSH and CDR2 LQKENI. The CDR3 runs 13 residues. The chain's CDR3 is CASSPQLGDEQYF. The CDR3 nucleotides read TGTGCCAGCTCACCTCAACTGGGAGACGAGCAGTACTTC.

The V call is TRBV7-2, the J call TRBJ2-7, with TRBD2 matching over 7 bases. CDR1 is SGHTA, CDR2 FQGNSA, per germline. With 4 bases clipped from V and 2 bases from J, the junction kept 5 bases outside the gene matches. The CDR3 has 14 amino acids. The CDR3 DNA reads as TGTGCCAGCAGCTCTAGCGGCGGGCCCTACGAGCAGTACTTC. This gives the protein CASSSSGGPYEQYF. The variable domain in full, completed from reference TRBV7-2 and TRBJ2-7, reads GAGVSQSPSNKVTEKGKDVELRCDPISGHTALYWYRQSLGQGLEFLIYFQGNSAPDKSGLPSDRFSAERTGGSVSTLTIQRTQQEDSAVYLCASSSSGGPYEQYFGPGTRLTVT.

This clone was observed a few times. The chain uses TRBV11-3 and TRBJ1-4; D might be TRBD1 (5 bases). CDR1 and CDR2 (germline): SGHNT, YENEEA. Between the trimmed V and J ends, which lost 5 bases and 7 bases, there was a span of 23 bases. The CDR3 consists of 17 residues. The CDR3 DNA sequence: TGTGCCAGCAGCCCTAAATCCTCGGGACTCAAGCGTGAAAAACTGTTTTTT. This translates into CASSPKSSGLKREKLFF.

In its sample, this clone was seen once. J is TRBJ1-6 and V is TRBV12-5, with 11 nucleotides matching TRBD1. The CDR3 length is 14 residues. Germline V gives CDR1 LGHNT, CDR2 FRNRAP. The J segment lost 14 bases and the V segment lost 3 bases, leaving 6 bases of the junction unmatched. The CDR3 loop is CASGFSGQGVSLHF. DNA of the CDR3: TGTGCTAGTGGTTTCTCGGGACAGGGGGTTTCCCTCCACTTT.

The J gene is TRBJ2-7, the V gene TRBV6-1, with D uncertain. With 0 bases removed from V and 6 bases from J, the gap between germline ends came to 9 bases. The CDR3 spans 13 residues. CDR1 is MNHNS and CDR2 is SASEGT in the germline V gene. CDR3 protein: CASSEARRVEQYF. The CDR3 nucleotides read TGTGCCAGCAGTGAAGCGCGGAGAGTCGAGCAGTACTTC.

The rearrangement uses TRBV10-2 and TRBJ1-1; 8 positions agree with TRBD1. In germline, CDR1 is WSHSY, CDR2 SAAADI. The CDR3 length is 14 residues. Unmatched junction bases numbered 5, after V lost 3 bases and J lost 5 bases. The CDR3 region is CASSDEQGGTEAFF. CDR3 DNA: TGCGCCAGCAGTGACGAACAGGGGGGTACTGAAGCTTTCTTT.

This chain links TRBV19 with TRBJ1-2; D is unclear. V was cut by 3 bases and J by 4 bases, with 12 bases left in between. Germline V gene data show CDR1 as LNHDA and CDR2 as SQIVND (reference sequence). This CDR3 is built from 14 residues. The CDR3 region is CASSINSLPYGYTF. Written as DNA, the CDR3 is TGTGCCAGTAGTATCAACTCCCTCCCCTATGGCTACACCTTC.

The chain recombines TRBV19 with TRBJ2-2, with TRBD1 identical over 8 bases. Germline V gene sequence: CDR1 LNHDA, CDR2 SQIVND (reference sequence). V dropped 5 bases and J dropped 5; count of bases not matched to a gene: 16. CDR3 size: 18 residues. The CDR3 is CASSQIRGPPGGTGELFF. As DNA, the CDR3 is TGTGCCAGTAGTCAAATCAGGGGGCCCCCTGGAGGTACCGGGGAGCTGTTTTTT. The full variable domain, rest sourced from reference TRBV19 and TRBJ2-2, is DGGITQSPKYLFRKEGQNVTLSCEQNLNHDAMYWYRQDPGQGLRLIYYSQIVNDFQKGDIAEGYSVSREKKESFPLTVTSAQKNPTAFYLCASSQIRGPPGGTGELFFGEGSRLTVL.